These 25 T cell receptor beta chains were sequenced from one sample in a study of PD-L1 blockade in urothelial cancer. Assay used: immunoSEQ multiplex PCR; TCRdb lists only in-frame clones, some missing. The sample carries 54,000 or so clones, more than 80% recorded once. The sample's time point: pretreatment peripheral blood. Sample: PBMCs, taken around atezolizumab (anti-PD-L1) treatment. These receptors all come from a man in his fifties or sixties with urothelial cancer.

The chain joins TRBV2 to TRBJ1-5, with D perhaps TRBD1 (5 bases). The CDR3 loop spans 14 amino acids. Germline CDR1 is SNHLY and CDR2 is FYNNEI. V was pared by 6 bases and J by 1 base, with 10 bases between. The CDR3 is CASRGVTSNQPQHF. For the CDR3, the DNA is TGTGCCAGCAGAGGGGTCACGAGCAATCAGCCCCAGCATTTT.

The V gene is TRBV7-6, the J gene TRBJ2-7; 11 positions match TRBD1. Germline trimming cut 5 bases from V and 7 bases from J; bases unmatched to any gene: 7. Germline V gene sequence: CDR1 SGHVS, CDR2 FNYEAQ. The CDR3 is 14 amino acids. The CDR3 coding sequence is TGTGCCAGCAGCAAGGACAGGGGGCGAGAGGAGCAGTACTTC. This sequence encodes CASSKDRGREEQYF.

The V gene is TRBV7-8, the J gene TRBJ2-3; 9 bases agree with TRBD2. The V gene end was trimmed by 5 bases and the J gene end by 2 bases; junction bases not matched to a gene: 11. Germline V gives CDR1 SGHVS, CDR2 FQNEAQ. CDR3 length: 17 residues. The CDR3 loop reads CASSPGIAGEFTDTQYF. In DNA form, the CDR3 reads TGTGCCAGCAGCCCTGGGATAGCGGGGGAGTTCACAGATACGCAGTATTTT.

The V and J genes are TRBV15 and TRBJ2-6; D call uncertain. Trimming pared 3 bases from V and 1 base from J, leaving 4 bases between. Germline V lookup: CDR1 LNHNV, CDR2 YYDKDF (reference sequence). This CDR3 contains 14 residues. In DNA form, the CDR3 reads TGTGCCACCAGCAGTCAGTCTGGGGCCAACGTCCTGACTTTC. It translates to CATSSQSGANVLTF.

J is TRBJ2-1 and V is TRBV5-1, with TRBD2 identical over 15 bases. This CDR3 contains 17 residues. V was clipped by 0 bases and J by 4 bases; unmatched bases: 2. CDR1 SGHRS and CDR2 YFSETQ come from the germline V gene. The CDR3 DNA follows: TGCGCCAGCAGCTTGGACGGACTAGCGGGAGGGTACAATGAGCAGTTCTTC. The encoded protein is CASSLDGLAGGYNEQFF. Full variable domain (outside the CDR3, taken from reference TRBV5-1 and TRBJ2-1): KAGVTQTPRYLIKTRGQQVTLSCSPISGHRSVSWYQQTPGQGLQFLFEYFSETQRNKGNFPGRFSGRQFSNSRSEMNVSTLELGDSALYLCASSLDGLAGGYNEQFFGPGTRLTVL.

The chain combines TRBV28 with TRBJ2-7; 7 bases agree with TRBD2. In germline, CDR1 is MDHEN, CDR2 SYDVKM. The CDR3 totals 13 residues. After removal of 8 bases from V and 4 bases from J, the junction contained 8 bases not matched to a gene. CDR3 residues: CASSRGIGYEQYF. In DNA, the CDR3 is TGTGCCAGCTCGCGGGGGATTGGATACGAGCAGTACTTC. Based on the CDR3 plus reference TRBV28 and TRBJ2-7, the full variable domain is DVKVTQSSRYLVKRTGEKVFLECVQDMDHENMFWYRQDPGLGLRLIYFSYDVKMKEKGDIPEGYSVSREKKERFSLILESASTNQTSMYLCASSRGIGYEQYFGPGTRLTVT.

This chain connects TRBV4-1 to TRBJ1-3; TRBD1 matches at 10 bases. This CDR3 is 18 amino acids long. The ends lost 4 bases at V and 3 bases at J; junction bases unmatched: 12. CDR1 and CDR2 (germline): MGHRA, YSYEKL. The CDR3 coding sequence is TGCGCCAGCAGCCGAATGGGGACCGGGGACAGGGGTGGAAACACCATATATTTT. Translating gives CASSRMGTGDRGGNTIYF.

The rearrangement links TRBV6-5 to TRBJ1-2; the match to TRBD1 covers 9 bases. Germline V gene data show CDR1 as MNHEY and CDR2 as SVGAGI. Trimming cost V 2 bases and J 8 bases; bases outside gene matches: 6. This CDR3 comprises 14 residues. The chain's CDR3 is CASSYRTGVEGYTF. The CDR3 bases are TGTGCCAGCAGTTACCGGACAGGGGTTGAGGGCTACACCTTC.

The chain couples TRBV5-4 to TRBJ2-1, with TRBD2 identical over 8 bases. The CDR3 consists of 15 residues. Germline V gene data show CDR1 as SGHNT and CDR2 as YYREEE (reference sequence). The trim removed 5 bases at V and 8 bases at J, leaving 12 bases unmatched. The CDR3 sequence: CASSSKREFGHEQFF. The DNA of the CDR3 is TGTGCCAGCAGTTCCAAGCGGGAGTTCGGCCATGAGCAGTTCTTC.

This clone appeared a single time. The rearrangement joins TRBV6-1 to TRBJ1-1; D not resolved. This CDR3 is built from 12 residues. Per germline, CDR1 MNHNS and CDR2 SASEGT. V lost 2 bases, J lost 11 bases, and 12 bases lay in between. CDR3 sequence (DNA): TGTGCCAGCAGTGAATCGAGGGTTGAGGCTTTCTTT. Translation gives CASSESRVEAFF.

The V gene is TRBV14, the J gene TRBJ2-1; D is uncertain. This CDR3 is 15 amino acids long. Per the germline V gene, CDR1 is SGHDN and CDR2 is FVKESK. The V and J ends lost 1 base and 2 bases respectively, with 9 bases between them. In DNA form, the CDR3 reads TGTGCCAGCAGCCAAGTGCGCAACCCCTACAATGAGCAGTTCTTC. Its translation is CASSQVRNPYNEQFF.

This CDR3 is CASSLWAGGGNNQPQHF. The CDR3 bases are TGTGCCAGCAGTTTATGGGCGGGAGGGGGTAACAATCAGCCCCAGCATTTT. J is TRBJ1-5 and V is TRBV28; possibly TRBD1 for D (6 bases). Trimming shortened V by 0 bases and J by 3 bases, and 15 bases separated the two germline ends. The V gene's germline CDR1 is MDHEN and CDR2 SYDVKM. There are 17 residues in the CDR3.

The rearrangement links TRBV11-2 to TRBJ2-5; 12 bases align to TRBD2. Trimming cost V 5 bases and J 2 bases; bases outside gene matches: 12. Germline V lookup: CDR1 SGHAT, CDR2 FQNNGV. This CDR3 is 18 amino acids long. CDR3 coding DNA: TGTGCCAGCAGCCTGACTCCTAGCGGGAGGGCCATACAAGAGACCCAGTACTTC. It yields the protein CASSLTPSGRAIQETQYF.

This rearrangement joins TRBV6-5 to TRBJ1-1; 9 bases align to TRBD1. CDR3 length: 15 residues. Trimming at V came to 2 bases and at J to 8 bases, leaving 9 bases not matched to a gene. Per germline, CDR1 MNHEY and CDR2 SVGAGI. The CDR3 sequence: CASSYLTGGSREAFF. For the CDR3, the DNA is TGTGCCAGCAGTTACCTAACAGGGGGCAGTAGGGAAGCTTTCTTT.

This clone was counted a few times. The V and J genes are TRBV5-1 and TRBJ1-1, with no clear D. The germline gives CDR1 SGHRS, CDR2 YFSETQ. CDR3 length: 12 amino acids. V lost 0 bases and J 6 bases, leaving 6 bases between the germline ends. The CDR3 nucleotides are TGCGCCAGCAGCTTGGAATCCTCTGAAGCTTTCTTT. It is translated as CASSLESSEAFF.

CDR3 loop: CASSLVPGDYEQYF. The CDR3, as DNA: TGTGCCAGCAGCTTAGTCCCAGGGGACTACGAGCAGTACTTC. The chain is built from TRBV7-2 and TRBJ2-7, with D maybe TRBD1 (6 bases). V was pared by 1 base and J by 3 bases, with 10 bases between. This CDR3 has 14 residues. CDR1 is SGHTA, CDR2 FQGNSA, per germline.

The chain combines TRBV27 with TRBJ2-7; tentative D call: TRBD2 (5 bases). The V gene lost 0 bases and the J gene lost 6 bases, with 15 bases spanning the gap. CDR1 and CDR2 from the germline V gene are MNHEY and SMNVEV (reference sequence). There are 15 residues in the CDR3. CDR3 nucleotide sequence: TGTGCCAGCAGTTTATCCCTCTGGAAAGAGGGCGAGCAGTACTTC. It translates to CASSLSLWKEGEQYF.

The genes are TRBV27 and TRBJ2-7, with D possibly matching TRBD2 (6 bases). The germline gives CDR1 MNHEY, CDR2 SMNVEV (reference sequence). V gave up 5 bases and J gave up 7 bases, with 18 bases separating them. The CDR3 has 14 residues. CDR3 nucleotides: TGTGCCAGCAGTGCGGCGGGGCCTGAAGGAGAGCAGTACTTC. As protein: CASSAAGPEGEQYF.

The chain employs TRBV10-1 and TRBJ2-1, with 7 nucleotides matching TRBD1. V dropped 5 bases and J dropped 6; count of bases not matched to a gene: 7. Germline V gene data show CDR1 as WNHNN and CDR2 as SYGVQD (reference sequence). The CDR3 covers 14 residues. CDR3 residues: CASSLPGQPNEQFF. DNA for the CDR3: TGCGCCAGCAGTTTACCGGGACAGCCCAATGAGCAGTTCTTC.

The rearrangement joins TRBV11-3 to TRBJ2-5; a possible D gene is TRBD1 (5 bases). Between the trimmed V and J ends, which lost 3 bases and 4 bases, there was a span of 15 bases. The CDR3 has 15 amino acids. Germline V lookup: CDR1 SGHNT, CDR2 YENEEA. The DNA for the CDR3 is TGTGCCAGCAGCTTGTCTCAGGGTCCGGGAGAGACCCAGTACTTC. Amino acids: CASSLSQGPGETQYF. Supplemented by reference TRBV11-3 and TRBJ2-5, the full variable domain reads EAGVVQSPRYKIIEKKQPVAFWCNPISGHNTLYWYLQNLGQGPELLIRYENEEAVDDSQLPKDRFSAERLKGVDSTLKIQPAELGDSAVYLCASSLSQGPGETQYFGPGTRLLVL.

The genes are TRBV7-8 and TRBJ2-2, with 8 bases that match TRBD2. This CDR3 spans 15 amino acids. V dropped 5 bases and J dropped 2; count of bases not matched to a gene: 4. CDR1 and CDR2 (germline): SGHVS, FQNEAQ. The CDR3 DNA sequence: TGTGCCAGCAGCCCCCGGACTAGCAACACCGGGGAGCTGTTTTTT. Translating it yields CASSPRTSNTGELFF.

This chain uses TRBV7-9 with TRBJ2-3; 10 bases map to TRBD2. V trimming: 5 bases; J trimming: 0 bases; junction bases outside the gene matches: 5. The germline V gene encodes CDR1 SEHNR and CDR2 FQNEAQ (reference sequence). The CDR3 loop spans 16 amino acids. The CDR3 nucleotides read TGTGCCAGCAGCAAAGCGGGGGGGCCCAGCACAGATACGCAGTATTTT. Amino acid sequence: CASSKAGGPSTDTQYF.

The chain combines TRBV19 with TRBJ1-5; D remains ambiguous. Germline lookup yields CDR1 LNHDA and CDR2 SQIVND (reference sequence). The CDR3 has 14 residues. The V end was cut by 7 bases, the J end by 5 bases, with 15 bases between. The CDR3 here is CASTNPRPDQPQHF. The CDR3 nucleotides are TGTGCCAGTACCAACCCTAGGCCGGATCAGCCCCAGCATTTT.

The chain carries TRBV7-2 and TRBJ2-2; 11 bases are a match to TRBD2. Germline V lookup: CDR1 SGHTA, CDR2 FQGNSA. CDR3 length: 14 amino acids. Unmatched junction bases numbered 7, after V lost 9 bases and J lost 7 bases. CDR3 DNA: TGTGCCAGTCGTCCTAGCGGGAGGTACGGGGAGCTGTTTTTT. This encodes CASRPSGRYGELFF.

This clone was seen a few times. The rearrangement joins TRBV5-1 to TRBJ1-1; D gene ambiguous. Germline CDR1 and CDR2: SGHRS and YFSETQ. Trimming left V 0 bases short and J 4 bases short, with 10 bases between. The CDR3 spans 14 residues. As DNA, the CDR3 is TGCGCCAGCAGCTTGGACGTCTTCGGCACTGAAGCTTTCTTT. Protein sequence: CASSLDVFGTEAFF. The whole variable domain, filled in from reference TRBV5-1 and TRBJ1-1, reads KAGVTQTPRYLIKTRGQQVTLSCSPISGHRSVSWYQQTPGQGLQFLFEYFSETQRNKGNFPGRFSGRQFSNSRSEMNVSTLELGDSALYLCASSLDVFGTEAFFGQGTRLTVV.